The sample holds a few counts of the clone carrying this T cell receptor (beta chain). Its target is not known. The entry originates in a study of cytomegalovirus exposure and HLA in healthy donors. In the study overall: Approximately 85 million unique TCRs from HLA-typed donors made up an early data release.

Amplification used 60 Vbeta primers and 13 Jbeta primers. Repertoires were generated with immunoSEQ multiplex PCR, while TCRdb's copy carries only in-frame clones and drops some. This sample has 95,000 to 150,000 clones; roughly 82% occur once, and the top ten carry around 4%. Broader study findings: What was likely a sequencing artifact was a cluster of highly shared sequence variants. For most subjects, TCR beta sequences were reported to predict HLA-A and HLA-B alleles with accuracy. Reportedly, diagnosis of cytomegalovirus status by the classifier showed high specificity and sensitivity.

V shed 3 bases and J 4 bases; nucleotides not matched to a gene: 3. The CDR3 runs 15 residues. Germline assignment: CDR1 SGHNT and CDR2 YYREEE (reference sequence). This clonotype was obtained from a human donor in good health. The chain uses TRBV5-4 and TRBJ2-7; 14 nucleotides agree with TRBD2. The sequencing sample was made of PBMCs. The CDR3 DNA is TGTGCCAGCAGCTCTGGGACTAGCGGGAGTTACGAGCAGTACTTC. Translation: CASSSGTSGSYEQYF.